What follows are 25 T cell receptor beta chains derived from one specimen sequenced in a study of a mutant IDH1 vaccine in newly diagnosed glioma (dated by TCRdb to the early 2020s). The library was produced with the immunoSEQ multiplex PCR assay. Sourced from immuneACCESS, this table was stored by TCRdb with only in-frame sequences that have V and J called. A share of the clones is absent; for the studies checked, an unresolved V gene accounts for under half, and the remainder has no known explanation. This sample comprises approximately 100,000 clones, roughly 89% of them detected only once. The ten largest make up less than 0.65% of the sample. The sample's time point label, in plain terms: baseline, week 1 (first vaccination visit). The treatment or condition label here, explained by the study, means: pre-vaccination baseline after standard-of-care therapy. Here the sequenced sample was PBMCs, taken from a glioma patient treated with radiotherapy, temozolomide or both. The receptor source for this set is a woman in her fifties or sixties with glioma.

The chain links TRBV7-3 to TRBJ2-7; D is unresolved. Trimming removed 1 base from V and 1 base from J, with 11 bases in between. The CDR3 sequence is 15 residues long. Germline V gene data show CDR1 as SGHTA and CDR2 as FQGTGA. CDR3 in amino acids: CASSLMVSTSYEQYF. CDR3 nucleotides: TGTGCCAGCAGCTTAATGGTCAGTACTTCCTACGAGCAGTACTTC.

The chain recombines TRBV5-1 with TRBJ2-3; a possible D gene is TRBD2 (7 bases). Deletions cut 4 bases from V and 3 bases from J, with 15 bases between. Germline V gene sequence: CDR1 SGHRS, CDR2 YFSETQ. The CDR3 is 15 residues long. CDR3 loop: CASSPEGGGTDTQYF. The CDR3 bases are TGCGCCAGCAGCCCGGAGGGAGGGGGGACAGATACGCAGTATTTT.

The chain uses TRBV6-1 and TRBJ2-6; no definite D call. The CDR3 extends over 14 amino acids. Trimming took off 8 bases at V and 0 bases at J, with 8 bases between the two ends. Per germline, CDR1 MNHNS and CDR2 SASEGT. CDR3: CASGKVSGANVLTF. CDR3 sequence (DNA): TGTGCCAGCGGGAAGGTCTCTGGGGCCAACGTCCTGACTTTC.

This chain connects TRBV2 to TRBJ2-3; D may be TRBD1 (6 bases). The CDR3 sequence is 13 residues long. Germline V gene sequence: CDR1 SNHLY, CDR2 FYNNEI. Trimming stripped 4 bases from V and 3 bases from J, with 8 bases between. CDR3 coding DNA: TGTGCCAGCAGTGCACAGGGAACAGATACGCAGTATTTT. This encodes CASSAQGTDTQYF.

This sequence joins TRBV5-1 and TRBJ2-7, with D hard to call. Trimming took 0 bases from V and 0 from J, leaving 7 bases between them. The CDR3 sequence is 14 residues long. Germline values: CDR1 SGHRS, CDR2 YFSETQ. As DNA, the CDR3 is TGCGCCAGCAGCTTGGGGTCGTCCTCCTACGAGCAGTACTTC. The encoded protein is CASSLGSSSYEQYF.

The rearrangement joins TRBV10-1 to TRBJ1-1, with D perhaps matching TRBD1 (5 bases). The CDR3 runs 11 residues. Germline CDR1 WNHNN, CDR2 SYGVQD (reference sequence). Deletions cut 3 bases from V and 8 bases from J, with 7 bases between. DNA for the CDR3: TGCGCCAGCAGTGACCGGGGCGAAGCTTTCTTT. This sequence encodes CASSDRGEAFF.

The chain uses TRBV30 and TRBJ1-4, with D unclear. CDR1 and CDR2 (germline): GTSNPN, SVGIG (reference sequence). CDR3 length: 15 residues. V dropped 2 bases and J dropped 5 bases, with 15 bases sitting between them. CDR3 loop: CAWSIGSQPNEKLFF. In DNA form, the CDR3 reads TGTGCCTGGAGTATCGGGAGCCAGCCCAATGAAAAACTGTTTTTT. The whole variable domain, remainder taken from reference TRBV30 and TRBJ1-4, is SQTIHQWPATLVQPVGSPLSLECTVEGTSNPNLYWYRQAAGRGLQLLFYSVGIGQISSEVPQNLSASRPQDRQFILSSKKLLLSDSGFYLCAWSIGSQPNEKLFFGSGTQLSVL.

This clone appeared a few times. V is TRBV15 and J is TRBJ1-2, with 7 bases lining up with TRBD1. V shed 5 bases, J shed 6 bases, and the junction held 6 bases outside the gene matches. Germline assignment: CDR1 LNHNV and CDR2 YYDKDF (reference sequence). This CDR3 has 13 residues. In nucleotides, the CDR3 is TGTGCCACCAGCTACCCTCAGGGGGATGGCTACACCTTC. Protein product: CATSYPQGDGYTF.

On this clone itself: One junction end disagrees with the germline gene, perhaps due to a read error. The CDR3 reads CASSLGQGDEQFF. CDR3 coding DNA: TGTGCTAGCAGCTTGGGGCAGGGCGATGAGCAGTTCTTC. V is TRBV7-7 and J is TRBJ2-1; possibly TRBD1 for D (5 bases). The CDR3 is made up of 13 amino acids. Germline lookup yields CDR1 SSHAT and CDR2 FNYEAQ (reference sequence).

J is TRBJ2-1 and V is TRBV7-6; maybe TRBD1 (6 bases). Trimming left V 4 bases short and J 4 bases short, with 8 bases between. The CDR3 contains 13 residues. The germline V gene encodes CDR1 SGHVS and CDR2 FNYEAQ. The CDR3 DNA follows: TGTGCCAGCAGCTCAGGACAGTACAATGAGCAGTTCTTC. This encodes CASSSGQYNEQFF.

The count of this clone is one. The J gene is TRBJ2-7, the V gene TRBV5-5; no clear D gene. The CDR3 loop spans 11 amino acids. Per the germline V gene, CDR1 is SGHKS and CDR2 is YYEKEE (reference sequence). The V and J ends lost 0 bases and 3 bases respectively, with 1 base between them. DNA for the CDR3: TGTGCCAGCAGCTTGGTCTACGAGCAGTACTTC. Translating it yields CASSLVYEQYF.

The chain employs TRBV4-1 and TRBJ2-3; D is unclear. V lost 4 bases and J 3 bases, leaving 11 bases between the germline ends. The CDR3 is made up of 14 amino acids. CDR1 is MGHRA and CDR2 is YSYEKL in the germline V gene. CDR3 in amino acids: CASSRGTITDTQYF. Here the CDR3 DNA reads TGCGCCAGCAGCCGGGGAACCATTACAGATACGCAGTATTTT.

The chain's CDR3 is CASSLDRGGYEQYF. CDR3 DNA: TGTGCCAGCAGCTTGGACAGGGGAGGCTACGAGCAGTACTTC. The chain combines TRBV6-5 with TRBJ2-7; 9 bases align to TRBD1. V was clipped by 6 bases and J by 3 bases; unmatched bases: 6. The CDR3 is made up of 14 amino acids. Germline V CDR1 and CDR2: MNHEY, SVGAGI.

J is TRBJ1-2 and V is TRBV9; 11 nucleotides line up with TRBD1. CDR3 length: 15 residues. The V gene end was trimmed by 0 bases and the J gene end by 8 bases; junction bases not matched to a gene: 6. Germline V gives CDR1 SGDLS, CDR2 YYNGEE. CDR3 protein: CASSVAGQGARGYTF. Here the CDR3 DNA reads TGTGCCAGCAGCGTAGCTGGACAGGGGGCGAGGGGCTACACCTTC.

V is TRBV18 and J is TRBJ1-2; 8 bases map to TRBD1. Germline CDR1 reads KGHSH; CDR2 reads LQKENI. This CDR3 is 17 amino acids long. The V gene end was trimmed by 2 bases and the J gene end by 7 bases; junction bases not matched to a gene: 15. The CDR3 protein is CASSPSTLQGATGGYTF. The CDR3, as DNA: TGTGCCAGCTCACCAAGCACGCTTCAGGGGGCCACGGGTGGCTACACCTTC.

The chain uses TRBV30 and TRBJ2-1; D may match TRBD1 or TRBD2 (5 bases each). V gave up 0 bases and J gave up 4 bases, with 10 bases separating them. The germline CDR1 and CDR2 sequences are GTSNPN and SVGIG (reference sequence). The CDR3 runs 14 residues. CDR3 region: CAWSVGRRYNEQFF. CDR3 DNA: TGTGCCTGGAGTGTGGGACGGCGTTACAATGAGCAGTTCTTC. Together with reference TRBV30 and TRBJ2-1, the CDR3 gives the full variable domain: SQTIHQWPATLVQPVGSPLSLECTVEGTSNPNLYWYRQAAGRGLQLLFYSVGIGQISSEVPQNLSASRPQDRQFILSSKKLLLSDSGFYLCAWSVGRRYNEQFFGPGTRLTVL.

This chain links TRBV11-2 with TRBJ1-6; the D gene is possibly TRBD1 (5 bases). The CDR3 runs 15 residues. V was pared by 3 bases and J by 7 bases, with 13 bases between. CDR1 and CDR2 (germline): SGHAT, FQNNGV. The CDR3, as DNA: TGTGCCAGCAGCTTTACGACAGCTTACAATTCACCCCTCCACTTT. Its protein is CASSFTTAYNSPLHF.

This chain joins TRBV28 and TRBJ2-5; the match to TRBD1 covers 11 bases. Trimming cost V 3 bases and J 4 bases; bases outside gene matches: 4. The germline CDR1 and CDR2 sequences are MDHEN and SYDVKM. The CDR3 totals 15 residues. The CDR3 nucleotides are TGTGCCAGCAGTTTCCGGACAGGGGGCTTAGAGACCCAGTACTTC. Encoded protein: CASSFRTGGLETQYF.

This clone was counted a few times. The chain has TRBV7-2 and TRBJ2-7; TRBD1 aligns across 8 bases. Germline V gene sequence: CDR1 SGHTA, CDR2 FQGNSA. Trimming cost V 5 bases and J 2 bases; bases outside gene matches: 8. There are 15 residues in the CDR3. CDR3 in DNA: TGTGCCAGCAGCAAGGACAGGGCGGGGACCTACGAGCAGTACTTC. This sequence encodes CASSKDRAGTYEQYF.

This clone appeared once. The chain recombines TRBV5-1 with TRBJ2-2; tentatively, D is TRBD1 (8 bases). V was clipped by 6 bases and J by 1 base, with 16 bases between them. Looked up from germline, CDR1 is SGHRS and CDR2 is YFSETQ. The CDR3 runs to 16 residues. CDR3 nucleotides: TGCGCCAGCAACCTCGGGGGGACAGGGAACACCGGGGAGCTGTTTTTT. Translating it yields CASNLGGTGNTGELFF.

The rearrangement links TRBV19 to TRBJ2-5; D gene uncertain. Germline CDR1 is LNHDA and CDR2 is SQIVND (reference sequence). The CDR3 is made up of 13 amino acids. The V end was cut by 3 bases, the J end by 1 base, with 6 bases between. The CDR3 nucleotides read TGTGCCAGTAGTATTGCTACCCAAGAGACCCAGTACTTC. This gives the protein CASSIATQETQYF.

The sample holds one count of this clone. The chain links TRBV28 to TRBJ1-1, with D possibly matching TRBD1 (6 bases). Germline CDR1 and CDR2: MDHEN and SYDVKM. V was shortened by 2 bases and J by 9 bases, with 19 bases between the two germline ends. The CDR3 runs 15 residues. The CDR3, as DNA: TGTGCCAGCAGTTTACTGGGGGCAGCCCGACCTCAAGCTTTCTTT. It specifies CASSLLGAARPQAFF.

The chain recombines TRBV23-1 with TRBJ2-5; the match to TRBD2 covers 10 bases. TRBV23-1 is filed as an ORF, its function uncertain. Unmatched junction bases numbered 9, after V lost 4 bases and J lost 4 bases. The CDR3 consists of 16 residues. CDR3: CASSPWSGRARETQYF. The CDR3 DNA reads as TGCGCCAGCAGTCCATGGAGCGGGAGGGCCAGAGAGACCCAGTACTTC.

This chain uses TRBV5-4 with TRBJ2-6; 11 bases agree with TRBD2. This CDR3 has 18 amino acids. Losses at the gene ends were 5 bases for V and 0 bases for J; bases not matched to a gene: 7. The V gene's germline CDR1 is SGHNT and CDR2 YYREEE (reference sequence). The CDR3 region is CASSPLAGANSGANVLTF. The CDR3 DNA sequence: TGTGCCAGCAGTCCACTAGCGGGAGCAAACTCTGGGGCCAACGTCCTGACTTTC. Together with reference TRBV5-4 and TRBJ2-6, the CDR3 gives the full variable domain: ETGVTQSPTHLIKTRGQQVTLRCSSQSGHNTVSWYQQALGQGPQFIFQYYREEENGRGNFPPRFSGLQFPNYSSELNVNALELDDSALYLCASSPLAGANSGANVLTFGAGSRLTVL.

The chain recombines TRBV14 with TRBJ2-7; D perhaps matches TRBD1 (7 bases). The CDR3 runs to 12 residues. Trimming removed 2 bases from V and 6 bases from J, with 8 bases in between. Per germline, CDR1 SGHDN and CDR2 FVKESK. DNA for the CDR3: TGTGCCAGCAGCCAACAGGGGGGCGAGCAGTACTTC. Translation: CASSQQGGEQYF. The whole variable domain, remainder taken from reference TRBV14 and TRBJ2-7, is EAGVTQFPSHSVIEKGQTVTLRCDPISGHDNLYWYRRVMGKEIKFLLHFVKESKQDESGMPNNRFLAERTGGTYSTLKVQPAELEDSGVYFCASSQQGGEQYFGPGTRLTVT.